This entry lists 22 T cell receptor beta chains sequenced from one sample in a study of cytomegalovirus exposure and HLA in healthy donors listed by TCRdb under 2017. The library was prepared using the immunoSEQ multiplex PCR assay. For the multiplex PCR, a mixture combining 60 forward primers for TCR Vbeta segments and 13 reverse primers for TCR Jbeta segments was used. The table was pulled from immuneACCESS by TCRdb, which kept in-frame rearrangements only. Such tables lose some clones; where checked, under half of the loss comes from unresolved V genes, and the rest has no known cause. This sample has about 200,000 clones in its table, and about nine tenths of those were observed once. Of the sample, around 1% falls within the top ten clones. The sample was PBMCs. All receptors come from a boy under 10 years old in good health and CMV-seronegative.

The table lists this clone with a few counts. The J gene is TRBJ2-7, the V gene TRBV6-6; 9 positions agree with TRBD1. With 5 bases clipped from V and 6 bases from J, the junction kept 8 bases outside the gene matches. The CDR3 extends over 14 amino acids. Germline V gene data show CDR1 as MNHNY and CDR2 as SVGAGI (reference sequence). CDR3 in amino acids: CASSGGQGSPEQYF. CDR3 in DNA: TGTGCCAGCAGTGGGGGACAGGGTTCCCCCGAGCAGTACTTC.

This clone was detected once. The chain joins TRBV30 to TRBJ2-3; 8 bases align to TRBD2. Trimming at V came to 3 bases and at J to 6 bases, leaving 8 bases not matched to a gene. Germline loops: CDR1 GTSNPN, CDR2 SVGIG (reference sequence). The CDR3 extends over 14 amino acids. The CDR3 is CAWSPAGARDTQYF. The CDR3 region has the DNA TGTGCCTGGAGCCCAGCGGGGGCCCGGGATACGCAGTATTTT.

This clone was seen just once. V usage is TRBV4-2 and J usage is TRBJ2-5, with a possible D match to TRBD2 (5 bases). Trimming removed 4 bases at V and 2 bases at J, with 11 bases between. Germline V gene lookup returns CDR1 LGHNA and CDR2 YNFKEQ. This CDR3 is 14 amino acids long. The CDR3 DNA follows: TGTGCCAGCAGCCCTAGGACTCCGCAAGAGACCCAGTACTTC. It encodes CASSPRTPQETQYF.

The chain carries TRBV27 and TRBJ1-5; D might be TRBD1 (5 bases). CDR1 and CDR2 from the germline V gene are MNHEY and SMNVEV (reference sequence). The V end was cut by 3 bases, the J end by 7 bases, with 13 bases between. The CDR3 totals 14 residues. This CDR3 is CASSFLGGEQPQHF. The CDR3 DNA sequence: TGTGCCAGCAGTTTTCTTGGAGGGGAGCAGCCCCAGCATTTT.

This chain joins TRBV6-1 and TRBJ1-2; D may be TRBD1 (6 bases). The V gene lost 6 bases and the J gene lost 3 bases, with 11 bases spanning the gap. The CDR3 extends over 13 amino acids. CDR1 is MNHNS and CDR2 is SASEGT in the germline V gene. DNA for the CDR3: TGTGCCAGCAGCACGACAGGTGACTATGGCTACACCTTC. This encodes CASSTTGDYGYTF.

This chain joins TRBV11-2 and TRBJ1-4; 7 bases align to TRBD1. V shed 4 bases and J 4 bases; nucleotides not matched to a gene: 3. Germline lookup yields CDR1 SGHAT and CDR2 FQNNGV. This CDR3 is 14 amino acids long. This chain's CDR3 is CASSWDRFNEKLFF. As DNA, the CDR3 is TGTGCCAGCAGCTGGGACAGATTTAATGAAAAACTGTTTTTT.

The CDR3 nucleotides read TGCGCCAGCAGGGTCAGGGCGGATAATTCACCCCTCCACTTT. This translates into CASRVRADNSPLHF. J is TRBJ1-6 and V is TRBV5-1, with D possibly TRBD1 on 5 matching bases. Germline assignment: CDR1 SGHRS and CDR2 YFSETQ. CDR3 length equals 14 residues. V was clipped by 5 bases and J by 5 bases, with 11 bases between them.

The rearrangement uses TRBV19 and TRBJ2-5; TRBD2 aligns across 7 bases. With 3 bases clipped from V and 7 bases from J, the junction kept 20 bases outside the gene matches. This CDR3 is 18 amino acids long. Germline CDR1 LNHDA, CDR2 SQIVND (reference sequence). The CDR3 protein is CASSIYPPVEGGGGTQYF. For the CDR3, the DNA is TGTGCCAGTAGTATTTACCCCCCGGTGGAAGGCGGGGGAGGGACCCAGTACTTC. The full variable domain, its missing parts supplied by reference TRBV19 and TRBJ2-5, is DGGITQSPKYLFRKEGQNVTLSCEQNLNHDAMYWYRQDPGQGLRLIYYSQIVNDFQKGDIAEGYSVSREKKESFPLTVTSAQKNPTAFYLCASSIYPPVEGGGGTQYFGPGTRLLVL.

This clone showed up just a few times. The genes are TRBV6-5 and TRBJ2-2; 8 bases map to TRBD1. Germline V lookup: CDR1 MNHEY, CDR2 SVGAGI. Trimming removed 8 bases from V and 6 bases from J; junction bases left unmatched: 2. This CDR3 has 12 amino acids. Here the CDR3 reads CASRQGPGELFF. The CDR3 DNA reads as TGTGCCAGCCGACAGGGGCCCGGGGAGCTGTTTTTT.

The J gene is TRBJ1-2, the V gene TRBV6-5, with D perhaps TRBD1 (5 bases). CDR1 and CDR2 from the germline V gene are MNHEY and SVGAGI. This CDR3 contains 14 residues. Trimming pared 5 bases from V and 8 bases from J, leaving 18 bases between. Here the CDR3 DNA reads TGTGCCAGCAGTGAAGGGTGGGCAGGGAACGGCTACACCTTC. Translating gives CASSEGWAGNGYTF.

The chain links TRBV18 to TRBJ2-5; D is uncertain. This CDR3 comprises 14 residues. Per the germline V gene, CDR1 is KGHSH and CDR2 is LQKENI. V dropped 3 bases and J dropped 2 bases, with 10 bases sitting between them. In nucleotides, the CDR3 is TGTGCCAGCTCACCCTCCCGAGGACAAGAGACCCAGTACTTC. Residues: CASSPSRGQETQYF.

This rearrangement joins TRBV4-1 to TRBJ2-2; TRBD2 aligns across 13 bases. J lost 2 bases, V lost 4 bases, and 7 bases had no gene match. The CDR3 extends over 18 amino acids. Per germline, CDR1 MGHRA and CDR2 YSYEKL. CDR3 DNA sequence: TGCGCCAGCAGCCCGACTGGGACTAGCGGGGCTAACACCGGGGAGCTGTTTTTT. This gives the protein CASSPTGTSGANTGELFF.

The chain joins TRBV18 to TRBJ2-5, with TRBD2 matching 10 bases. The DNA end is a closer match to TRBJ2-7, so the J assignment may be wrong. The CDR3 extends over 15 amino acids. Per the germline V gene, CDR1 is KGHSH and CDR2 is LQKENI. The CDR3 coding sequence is TGTGCCAGCTCACCACCGGCTAGCGGGAGCTACGAGCAGTACTTC. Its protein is CASSPPASGSYEQYF.

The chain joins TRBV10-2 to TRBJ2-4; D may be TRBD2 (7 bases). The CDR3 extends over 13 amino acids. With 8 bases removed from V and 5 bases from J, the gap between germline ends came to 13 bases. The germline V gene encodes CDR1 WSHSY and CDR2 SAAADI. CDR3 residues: CASFREGENIQYF. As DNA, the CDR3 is TGCGCCAGCTTCAGGGAGGGGGAAAACATTCAGTACTTC.

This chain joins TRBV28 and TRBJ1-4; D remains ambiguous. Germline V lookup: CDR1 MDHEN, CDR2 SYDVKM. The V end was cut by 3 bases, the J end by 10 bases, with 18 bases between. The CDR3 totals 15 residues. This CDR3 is CASSLTIPRPGKLFF. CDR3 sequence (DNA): TGTGCCAGCAGTTTGACCATCCCCCGCCCAGGAAAACTGTTTTTT.

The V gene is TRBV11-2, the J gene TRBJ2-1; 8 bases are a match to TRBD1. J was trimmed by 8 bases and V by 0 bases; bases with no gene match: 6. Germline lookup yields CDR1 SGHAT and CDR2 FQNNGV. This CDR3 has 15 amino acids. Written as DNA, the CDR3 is TGTGCCAGCAGCTTAGACGACAGGGGTCGGTATGAGCAGTTCTTC. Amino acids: CASSLDDRGRYEQFF.

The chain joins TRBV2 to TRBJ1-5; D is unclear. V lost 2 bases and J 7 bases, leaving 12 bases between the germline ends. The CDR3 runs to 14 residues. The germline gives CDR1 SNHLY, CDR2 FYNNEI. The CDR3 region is CASSEYPGRQPQHF. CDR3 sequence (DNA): TGTGCCAGCAGTGAATACCCTGGGAGGCAGCCCCAGCATTTT.

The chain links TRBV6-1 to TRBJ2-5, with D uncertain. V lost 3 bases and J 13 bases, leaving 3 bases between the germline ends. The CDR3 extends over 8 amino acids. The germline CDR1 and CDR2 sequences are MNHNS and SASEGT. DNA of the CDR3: TGTGCCAGCAGTGAGCGGTACTTC. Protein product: CASSERYF.

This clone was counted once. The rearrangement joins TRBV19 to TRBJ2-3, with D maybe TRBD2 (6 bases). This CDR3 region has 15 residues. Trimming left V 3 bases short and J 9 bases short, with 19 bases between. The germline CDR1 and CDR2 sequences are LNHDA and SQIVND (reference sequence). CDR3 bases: TGTGCCAGTAGTATGGACGGGACTCCTACGCGGACGCAGTATTTT. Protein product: CASSMDGTPTRTQYF. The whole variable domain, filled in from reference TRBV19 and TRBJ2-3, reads DGGITQSPKYLFRKEGQNVTLSCEQNLNHDAMYWYRQDPGQGLRLIYYSQIVNDFQKGDIAEGYSVSREKKESFPLTVTSAQKNPTAFYLCASSMDGTPTRTQYFGPGTRLTVL.

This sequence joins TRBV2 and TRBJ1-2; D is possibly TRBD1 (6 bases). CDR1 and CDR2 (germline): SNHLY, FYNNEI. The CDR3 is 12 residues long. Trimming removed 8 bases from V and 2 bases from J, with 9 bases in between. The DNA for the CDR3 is TGTGCCAGCTCTGGACAGAACTATGGCTACACCTTC. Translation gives CASSGQNYGYTF.

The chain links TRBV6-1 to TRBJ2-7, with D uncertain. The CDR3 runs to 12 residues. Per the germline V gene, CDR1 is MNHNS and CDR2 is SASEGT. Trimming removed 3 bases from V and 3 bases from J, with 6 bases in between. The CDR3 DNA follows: TGTGCCAGCAGTGATACCGGCTACGAGCAGTACTTC. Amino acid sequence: CASSDTGYEQYF.

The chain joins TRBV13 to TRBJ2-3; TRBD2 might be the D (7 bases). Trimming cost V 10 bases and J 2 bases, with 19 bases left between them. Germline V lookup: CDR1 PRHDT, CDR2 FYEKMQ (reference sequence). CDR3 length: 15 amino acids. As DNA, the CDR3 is TGTGCCACGTCGGAGCGAGGGGGGGACACAGATACGCAGTATTTT. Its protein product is CATSERGGDTDTQYF.